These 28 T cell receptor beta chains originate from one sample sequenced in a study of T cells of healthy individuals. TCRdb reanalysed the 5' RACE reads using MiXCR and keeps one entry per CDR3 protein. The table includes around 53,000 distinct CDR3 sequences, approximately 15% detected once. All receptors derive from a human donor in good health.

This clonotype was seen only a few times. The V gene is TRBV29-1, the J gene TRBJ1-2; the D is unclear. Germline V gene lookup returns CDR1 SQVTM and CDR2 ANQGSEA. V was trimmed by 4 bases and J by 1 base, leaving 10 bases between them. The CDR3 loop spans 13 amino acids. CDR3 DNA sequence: TGCAGCGTTGGCGCAAATTATAACTATGGCTACACCTTC. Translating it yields CSVGANYNYGYTF. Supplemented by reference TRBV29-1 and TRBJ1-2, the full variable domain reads SAVISQKPSRDICQRGTSLTIQCQVDSQVTMMFWYRQQPGQSLTLIATANQGSEATYESGFVIDKFPISRPNLTFSTLTVSNMSPEDSSIYLCSVGANYNYGYTFGSGTRLTVV.

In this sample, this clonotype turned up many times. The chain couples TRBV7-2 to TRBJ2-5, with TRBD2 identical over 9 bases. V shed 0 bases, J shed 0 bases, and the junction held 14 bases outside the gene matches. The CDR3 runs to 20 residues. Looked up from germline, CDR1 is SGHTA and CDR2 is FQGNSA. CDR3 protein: CASSLALEEREDPYQETQYF. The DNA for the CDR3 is TGTGCCAGCAGCTTAGCACTAGAGGAGCGGGAGGACCCGTACCAAGAGACCCAGTACTTC.

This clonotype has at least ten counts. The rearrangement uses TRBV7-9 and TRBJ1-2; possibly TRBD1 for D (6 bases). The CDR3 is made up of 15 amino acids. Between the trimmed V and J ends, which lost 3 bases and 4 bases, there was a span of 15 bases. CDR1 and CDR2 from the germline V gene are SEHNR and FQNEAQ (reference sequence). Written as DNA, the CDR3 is TGTGCCAGCAGCTTCCCAGGGGTTGGAAGCTATGGCTACACCTTC. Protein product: CASSFPGVGSYGYTF.

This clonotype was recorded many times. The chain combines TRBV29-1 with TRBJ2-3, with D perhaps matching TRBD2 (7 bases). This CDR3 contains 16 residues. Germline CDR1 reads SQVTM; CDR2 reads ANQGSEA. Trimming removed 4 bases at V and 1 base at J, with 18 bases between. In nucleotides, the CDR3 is TGCAGCGTTGTAGGGGCTGGCGGGGGCGGCACAGATACGCAGTATTTT. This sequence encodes CSVVGAGGGGTDTQYF.

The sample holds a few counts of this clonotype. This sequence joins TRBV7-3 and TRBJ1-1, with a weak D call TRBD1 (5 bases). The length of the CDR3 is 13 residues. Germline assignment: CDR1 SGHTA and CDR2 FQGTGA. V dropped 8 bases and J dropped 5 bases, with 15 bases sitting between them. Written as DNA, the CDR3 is TGTGCCAGCGGGGAAGGGGTTTGGACTGAAGCTTTCTTT. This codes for CASGEGVWTEAFF.

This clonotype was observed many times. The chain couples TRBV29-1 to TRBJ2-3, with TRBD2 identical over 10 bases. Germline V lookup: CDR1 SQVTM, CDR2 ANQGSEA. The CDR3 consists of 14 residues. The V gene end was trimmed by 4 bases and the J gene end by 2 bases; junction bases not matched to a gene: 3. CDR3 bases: TGCAGCGTTGTAACTAGCGGGGTCACAGATACGCAGTATTTT. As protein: CSVVTSGVTDTQYF.

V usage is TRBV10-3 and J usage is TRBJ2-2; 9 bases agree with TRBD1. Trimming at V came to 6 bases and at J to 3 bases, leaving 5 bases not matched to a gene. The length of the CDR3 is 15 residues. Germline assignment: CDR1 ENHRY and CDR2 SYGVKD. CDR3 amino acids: CAISGTGQDTGELFF. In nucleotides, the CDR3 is TGTGCCATCAGCGGGACAGGGCAGGACACCGGGGAGCTGTTTTTT.

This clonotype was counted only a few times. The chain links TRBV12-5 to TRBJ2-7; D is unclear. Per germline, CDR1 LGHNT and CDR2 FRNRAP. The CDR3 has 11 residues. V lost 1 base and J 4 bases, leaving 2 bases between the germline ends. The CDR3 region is CASGLEYEQYF. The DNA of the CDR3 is TGTGCTAGTGGTTTGGAGTACGAGCAGTACTTC. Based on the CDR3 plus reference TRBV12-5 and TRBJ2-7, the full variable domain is DARVTQTPRHKVTEMGQEVTMRCQPILGHNTVFWYRQTMMQGLELLAYFRNRAPLDDSGMPKDRFSAEMPDATLATLKIQPSEPRDSAVYFCASGLEYEQYFGPGTRLTVT.

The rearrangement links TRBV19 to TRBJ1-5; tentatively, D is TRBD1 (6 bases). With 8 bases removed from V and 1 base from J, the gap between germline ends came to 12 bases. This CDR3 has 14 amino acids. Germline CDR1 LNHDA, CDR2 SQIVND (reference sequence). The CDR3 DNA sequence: TGTGCCAGTCGGGGGGCGGCGAGCAATCAGCCCCAGCATTTT. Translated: CASRGAASNQPQHF.

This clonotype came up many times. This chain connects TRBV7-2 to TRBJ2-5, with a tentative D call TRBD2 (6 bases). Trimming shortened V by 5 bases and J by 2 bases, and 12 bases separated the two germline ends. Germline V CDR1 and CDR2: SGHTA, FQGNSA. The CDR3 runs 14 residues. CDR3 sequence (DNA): TGTGCCAGCAGCCGCCGGACTATTCAAGAGACCCAGTACTTC. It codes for CASSRRTIQETQYF.

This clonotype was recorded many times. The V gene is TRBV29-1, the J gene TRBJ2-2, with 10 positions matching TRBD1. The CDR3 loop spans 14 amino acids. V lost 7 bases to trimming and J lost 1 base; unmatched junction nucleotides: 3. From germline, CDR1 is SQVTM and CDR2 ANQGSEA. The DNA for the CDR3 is TGCAGCGCCGGGGACAGGGGGAACACCGGGGAGCTGTTTTTT. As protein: CSAGDRGNTGELFF.

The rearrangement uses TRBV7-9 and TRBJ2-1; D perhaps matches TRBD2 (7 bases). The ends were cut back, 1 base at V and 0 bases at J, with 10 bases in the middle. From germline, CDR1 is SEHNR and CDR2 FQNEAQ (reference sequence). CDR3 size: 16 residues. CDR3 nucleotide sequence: TGTGCCAGCAGCTTAGTAGGGGGGGCCTCCTACAATGAGCAGTTCTTC. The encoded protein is CASSLVGGASYNEQFF.

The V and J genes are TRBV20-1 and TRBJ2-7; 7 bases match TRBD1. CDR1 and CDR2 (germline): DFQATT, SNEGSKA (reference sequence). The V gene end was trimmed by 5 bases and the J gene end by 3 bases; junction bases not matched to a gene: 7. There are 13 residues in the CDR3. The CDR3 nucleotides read TGCAGTGCTGACCGGGACAGCCACTACGAGCAGTACTTC. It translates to CSADRDSHYEQYF.

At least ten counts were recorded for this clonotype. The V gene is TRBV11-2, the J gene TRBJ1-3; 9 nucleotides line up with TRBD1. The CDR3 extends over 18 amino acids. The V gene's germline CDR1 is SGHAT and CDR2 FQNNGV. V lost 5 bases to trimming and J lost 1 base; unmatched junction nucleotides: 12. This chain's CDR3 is CASSLESGQGLSGNTIYF. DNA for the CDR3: TGTGCCAGCAGCCTCGAGAGCGGACAGGGGTTATCTGGAAACACCATATATTTT.

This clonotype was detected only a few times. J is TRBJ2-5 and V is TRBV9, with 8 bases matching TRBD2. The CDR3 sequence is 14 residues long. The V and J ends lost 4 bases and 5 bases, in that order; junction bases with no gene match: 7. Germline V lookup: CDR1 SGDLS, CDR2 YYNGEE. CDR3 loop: CASSLSGSHETQYF. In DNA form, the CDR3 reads TGTGCCAGCAGCCTCAGCGGGAGTCACGAGACCCAGTACTTC.

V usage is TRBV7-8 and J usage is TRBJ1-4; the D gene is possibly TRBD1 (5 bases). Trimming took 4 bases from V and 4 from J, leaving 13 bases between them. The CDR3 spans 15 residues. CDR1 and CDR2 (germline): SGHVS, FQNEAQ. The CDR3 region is CASSSRGGSNEKLFF. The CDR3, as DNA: TGTGCCAGCAGCTCCCGGGGGGGAAGTAATGAAAAACTGTTTTTT.

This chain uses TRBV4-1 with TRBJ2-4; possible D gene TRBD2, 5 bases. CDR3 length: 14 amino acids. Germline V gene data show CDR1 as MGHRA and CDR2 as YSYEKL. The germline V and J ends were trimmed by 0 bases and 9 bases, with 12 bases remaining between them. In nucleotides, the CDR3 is TGCGCCAGCAGCCAAGATCCCCTAGCCGGCATTCAGTACTTC. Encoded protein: CASSQDPLAGIQYF.

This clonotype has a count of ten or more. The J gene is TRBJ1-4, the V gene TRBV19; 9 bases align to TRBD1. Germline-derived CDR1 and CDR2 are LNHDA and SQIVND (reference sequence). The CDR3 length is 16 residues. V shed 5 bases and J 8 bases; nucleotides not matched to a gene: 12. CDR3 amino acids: CASSPRRTGEREKLFF. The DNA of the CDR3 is TGTGCCAGTAGTCCCCGGCGGACAGGGGAGCGCGAAAAACTGTTTTTT.

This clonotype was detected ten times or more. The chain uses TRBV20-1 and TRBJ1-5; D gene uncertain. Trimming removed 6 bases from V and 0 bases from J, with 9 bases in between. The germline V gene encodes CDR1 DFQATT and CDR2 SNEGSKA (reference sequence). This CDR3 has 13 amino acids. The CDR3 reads CSAMTDSNQPQHF. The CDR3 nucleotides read TGCAGTGCCATGACGGATAGCAATCAGCCCCAGCATTTT.

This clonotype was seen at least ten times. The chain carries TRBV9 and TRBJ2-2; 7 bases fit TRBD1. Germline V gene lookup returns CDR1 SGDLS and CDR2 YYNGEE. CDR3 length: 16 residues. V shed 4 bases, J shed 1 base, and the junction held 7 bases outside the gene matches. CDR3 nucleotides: TGTGCCAGCAGCCCCCCAGGGGGTAAGAACACCGGGGAGCTGTTTTTT. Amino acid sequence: CASSPPGGKNTGELFF.

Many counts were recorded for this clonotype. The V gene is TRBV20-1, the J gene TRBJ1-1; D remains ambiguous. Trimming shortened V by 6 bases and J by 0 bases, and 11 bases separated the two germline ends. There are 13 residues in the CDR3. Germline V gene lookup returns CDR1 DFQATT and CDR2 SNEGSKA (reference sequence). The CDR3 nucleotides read TGCAGTGCGAACGCAGGTGTGAACACTGAAGCTTTCTTT. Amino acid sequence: CSANAGVNTEAFF.

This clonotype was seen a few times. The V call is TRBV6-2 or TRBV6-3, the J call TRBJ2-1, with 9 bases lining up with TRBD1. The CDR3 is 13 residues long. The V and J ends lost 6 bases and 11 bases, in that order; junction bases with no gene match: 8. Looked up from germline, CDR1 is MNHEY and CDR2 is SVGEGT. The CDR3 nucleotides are TGTGCCAGCAGAGCCGGGACAGGGTCTAAGCAGTTCTTC. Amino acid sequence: CASRAGTGSKQFF.

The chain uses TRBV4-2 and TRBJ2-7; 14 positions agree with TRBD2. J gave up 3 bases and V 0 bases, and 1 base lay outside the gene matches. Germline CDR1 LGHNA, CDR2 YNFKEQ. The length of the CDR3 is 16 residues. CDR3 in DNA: TGTGCCAGCAGCCAAGAAGGACTAGCGGGGGGCTACGAGCAGTACTTC. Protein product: CASSQEGLAGGYEQYF.

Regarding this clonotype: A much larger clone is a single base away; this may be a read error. For the CDR3, the DNA is TGTGCCAGCAGGAAACCAGGGGATCCTGAGCAGCTCTTC. It yields the protein CASRKPGDPEQLF. The chain joins TRBV6-1 to TRBJ2-1; D might be TRBD1 (6 bases). CDR3 length equals 13 residues. Germline assignment: CDR1 MNHNS and CDR2 SASEGT.

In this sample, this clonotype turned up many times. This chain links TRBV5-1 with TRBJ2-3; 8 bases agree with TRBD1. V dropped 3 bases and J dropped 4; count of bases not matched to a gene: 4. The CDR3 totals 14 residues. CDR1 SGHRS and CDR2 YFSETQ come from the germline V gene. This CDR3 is CASSSTGEADTQYF. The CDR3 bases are TGCGCCAGCAGCTCGACAGGGGAGGCAGATACGCAGTATTTT. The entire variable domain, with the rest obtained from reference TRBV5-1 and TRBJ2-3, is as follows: KAGVTQTPRYLIKTRGQQVTLSCSPISGHRSVSWYQQTPGQGLQFLFEYFSETQRNKGNFPGRFSGRQFSNSRSEMNVSTLELGDSALYLCASSSTGEADTQYFGPGTRLTVL.

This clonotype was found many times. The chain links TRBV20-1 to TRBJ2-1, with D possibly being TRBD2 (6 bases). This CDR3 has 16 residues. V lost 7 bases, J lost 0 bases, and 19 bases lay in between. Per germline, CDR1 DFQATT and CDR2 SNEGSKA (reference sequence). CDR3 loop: CSVKDYRGSSYNEQFF. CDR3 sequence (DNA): TGCAGTGTTAAGGACTACCGGGGGAGCTCCTACAATGAGCAGTTCTTC.

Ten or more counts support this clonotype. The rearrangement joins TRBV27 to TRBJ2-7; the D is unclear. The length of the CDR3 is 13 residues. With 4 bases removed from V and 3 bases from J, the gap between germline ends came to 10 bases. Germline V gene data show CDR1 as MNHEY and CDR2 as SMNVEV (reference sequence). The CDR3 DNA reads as TGTGCCAGCAGTTCGGTCGGTAACTACGAGCAGTACTTC. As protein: CASSSVGNYEQYF.

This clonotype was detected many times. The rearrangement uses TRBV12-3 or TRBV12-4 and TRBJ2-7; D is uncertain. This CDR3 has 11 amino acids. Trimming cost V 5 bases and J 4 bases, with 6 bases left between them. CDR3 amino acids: CASSMGYEQYF. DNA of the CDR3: TGTGCCAGCAGTATGGGATACGAGCAGTACTTC.